This TCR beta chain was profiled in a study of identical twins (dated by TCRdb to about 2016). Some background on the complete study: To test whether fetal clonotypes persist, this study deep-sequenced TCR alpha and beta repertoires from monozygotic twins, from unrelated adults of various ages, and from cord blood. To rule out contamination, the twin experiments were replicated at different times with different library preparation protocols.

Every donor in the study was a healthy Caucasian. Study-wide conclusions, independent of this receptor: A weaker excess of twin sharing was found in beta out-of-frame sequences because the signal-to-noise ratio was lowered by fewer shared sequences. Because the same donors could not be followed over many years, conclusions were based on cross-sectional statistical analysis. Out-of-frame TCR alpha sequences shared between twins showed an excess of low generation-probability sequences compared with coincidental sharing between unrelated individuals. Recombination models systematically underestimated out-of-frame TCR alpha sharing in monozygotic twins but agreed with sharing between unrelated individuals. Zero-insertion analyses could be partly confounded by invariant T cells such as MAIT and iNKT, though diverse VJ usage argued against such confounding for most clonotypes. Abundant cord blood beta clonotypes carried fewer insertions; young adult naive repertoires showed a weaker similar trend, while memory repertoires showed none.

To prepare the library, 5' RACE was applied. TCRdb names Illumina HiSeq 2000 as the instrument used. Template switching added a universal primer binding site, and the final cDNA carried a unique molecular identifier that allowed TCR cDNA molecules to be counted accurately. Specific primers in the conserved constant-segment region were used to synthesize first-strand cDNA for the TCR alpha and beta chains. To control for contamination, every cDNA library carried two barcodes: a SMART-Mk sample barcode plus Illumina barcodes. TruSeq adapter sequences along with Illumina sample barcodes were introduced in two successive PCR steps. Sequencing of the TCR alpha and beta cDNA libraries was done on the Illumina HiSeq platform using custom primers. From the authors' description of their analysis: Unique molecular identifiers were extracted from raw reads with MiGEC, and CDR3 positions were determined with MiXCR. For each individual, recombination models were inferred using an EM algorithm with the repgenHMM and IGoR tools. Shared clonotypes were analyzed with the tcR package in R, and sharing was normalized by the product of cloneset sizes. To study raw recombination free of thymic and clonal selection effects, out-of-frame nonproductive sequences were analyzed. TCRdb trimmed public reads at Q25 via fastp, called clones via MiXCR and kept in-frame beta chains. Merged by CDR3 protein, the rows form single entries marked with the most common genes and DNA. TCRdb's processing, not the authors' own work, is the source of the V and J calls. Recorded for this sample are around 1.7 million distinct CDR3 sequences; about 32% of them occurred a single time. Over 0.25% of the sample belongs to the ten largest clones.

This clonotype was detected a few times. The clone's antigen remains unknown. Base-call qualities are not available, and no considerably larger clone is one nucleotide away. CDR1 and CDR2 are read off the germline V gene as SGHTA and FQGNSA. Clipping removes 0 bases from V and 2 bases from J, with 4 as the unmatched junction base count. The CDR3 contains 16 residues, cysteine and phenylalanine counted. The read is trimmed to its CDR3 DNA, 48 bases read in frame from base 1. The sequencing sample was made of cord blood. This receptor chain uses TRBV7-2 and TRBJ2-7; 10 nucleotides in the junction match TRBD2. The sequence was collected from a newborn girl in good health. The CDR3 reads as follows: CASSLAWLAGAYEQYF. The sequenced DNA is TGTGCCAGCAGCTTAGCGTGGCTAGCGGGAGCCTACGAGCAGTACTTC.